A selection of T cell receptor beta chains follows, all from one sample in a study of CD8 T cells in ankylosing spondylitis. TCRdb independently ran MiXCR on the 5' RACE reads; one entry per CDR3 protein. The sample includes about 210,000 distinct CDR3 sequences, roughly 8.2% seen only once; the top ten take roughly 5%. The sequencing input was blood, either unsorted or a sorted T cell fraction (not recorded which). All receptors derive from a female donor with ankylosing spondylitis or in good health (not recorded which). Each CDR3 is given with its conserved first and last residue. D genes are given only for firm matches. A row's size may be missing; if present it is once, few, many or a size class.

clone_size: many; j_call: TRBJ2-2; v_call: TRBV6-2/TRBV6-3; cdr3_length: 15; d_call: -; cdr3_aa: CASSRTNRNTGELFF; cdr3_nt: TGTGCCAGCAGCAGGACTAACCGCAACACCGGGGAGCTGTTTTTT
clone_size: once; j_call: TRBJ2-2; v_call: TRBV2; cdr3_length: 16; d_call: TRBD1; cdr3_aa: CASRGDRQGGTGELFF; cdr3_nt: TGTGCCAGCAGGGGGGACAGGCAGGGTGGCACCGGGGAGCTGTTTTTT
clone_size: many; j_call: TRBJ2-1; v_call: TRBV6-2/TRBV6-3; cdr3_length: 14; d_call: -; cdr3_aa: CASRFRSSYNEQFF; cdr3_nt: TGTGCCAGCCGGTTCCGAAGCTCCTACAATGAGCAGTTCTTC
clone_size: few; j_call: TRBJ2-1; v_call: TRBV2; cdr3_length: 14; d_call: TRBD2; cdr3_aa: CAALPLSGGSEQFF; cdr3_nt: TGTGCCGCCCTCCCCCTTAGCGGCGGGAGTGAGCAGTTCTTC
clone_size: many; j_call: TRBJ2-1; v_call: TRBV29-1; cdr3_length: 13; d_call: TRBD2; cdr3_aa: CSVDAGEGNEQFF; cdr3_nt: TGCAGCGTTGACGCGGGAGAGGGGAATGAGCAGTTCTTC
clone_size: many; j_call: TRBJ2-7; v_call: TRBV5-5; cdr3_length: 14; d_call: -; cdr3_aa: CASSPTTDLYEQYF; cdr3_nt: TGTGCCAGCAGCCCCACGACAGATCTCTACGAGCAGTACTTC
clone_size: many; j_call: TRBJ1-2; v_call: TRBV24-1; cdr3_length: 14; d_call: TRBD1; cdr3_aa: CATSGEGALHGYTF; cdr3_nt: TGTGCCACCAGCGGGGAGGGGGCACTGCATGGCTACACCTTC
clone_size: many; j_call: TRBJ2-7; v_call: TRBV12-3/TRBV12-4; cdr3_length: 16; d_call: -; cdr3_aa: CASSSRTVSHHYEQYF; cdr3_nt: TGTGCCAGCAGTTCAAGGACAGTTTCCCACCACTACGAGCAGTACTTC
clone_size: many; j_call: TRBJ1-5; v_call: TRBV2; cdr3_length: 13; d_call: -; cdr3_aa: CASREGSNQPQHF; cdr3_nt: TGTGCCAGCAGGGAGGGGAGCAATCAGCCCCAGCATTTT
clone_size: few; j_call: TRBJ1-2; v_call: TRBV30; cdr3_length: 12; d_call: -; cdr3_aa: CAWSKQVFGYTF; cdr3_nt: TGTGCCTGGAGTAAACAGGTCTTTGGCTACACCTTC
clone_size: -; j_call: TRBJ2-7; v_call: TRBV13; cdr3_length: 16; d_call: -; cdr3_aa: CASSLTDGTIRYEQYF; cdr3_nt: TGTGCCAGCAGCTTAACTGACGGGACAATCCGCTACGAGCAGTACTTC
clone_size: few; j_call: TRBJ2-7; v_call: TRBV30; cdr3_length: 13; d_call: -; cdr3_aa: CASNRLSSYEQYF; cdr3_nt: TGTGCCTCCAACAGACTTAGCTCCTACGAGCAGTACTTC
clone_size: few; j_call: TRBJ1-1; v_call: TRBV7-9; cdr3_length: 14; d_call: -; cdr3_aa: CASSHGGANTEAFF; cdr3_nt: TGTGCCAGCAGCCACGGCGGCGCGAACACTGAAGCTTTCTTT
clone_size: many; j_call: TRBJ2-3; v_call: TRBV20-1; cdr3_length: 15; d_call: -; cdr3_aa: CSARRPQGGTDTQYF; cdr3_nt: TGCAGTGCTAGACGCCCGCAGGGAGGCACAGATACGCAGTATTTT
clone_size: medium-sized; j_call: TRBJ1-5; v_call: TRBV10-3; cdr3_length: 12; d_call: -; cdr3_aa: CAISSEHQPQHF; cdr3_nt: TGTGCCATCAGTAGTGAGCATCAGCCCCAGCATTTT
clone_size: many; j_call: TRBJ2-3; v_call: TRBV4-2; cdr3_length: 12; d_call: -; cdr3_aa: CASSHDWDTQYF; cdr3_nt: TGTGCCAGCAGCCACGACTGGGATACGCAGTATTTT
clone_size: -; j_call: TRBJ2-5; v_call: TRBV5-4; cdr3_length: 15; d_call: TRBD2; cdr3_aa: CASSIGGRMKETQYF; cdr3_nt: TGTGCCAGCAGCATTGGCGGGAGGATGAAAGAGACCCAGTACTTC
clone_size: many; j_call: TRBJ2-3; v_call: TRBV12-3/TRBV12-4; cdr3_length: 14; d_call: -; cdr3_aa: CANSRTGPTDTQYF; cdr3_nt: TGTGCCAACTCACGGACGGGACCCACAGATACGCAGTATTTT
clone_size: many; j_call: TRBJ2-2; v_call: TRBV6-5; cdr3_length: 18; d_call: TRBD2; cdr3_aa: CASSYSRLAGVNTGELFF; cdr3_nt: TGTGCCAGCAGTTACTCGAGACTAGCGGGAGTAAACACCGGGGAGCTGTTTTTT
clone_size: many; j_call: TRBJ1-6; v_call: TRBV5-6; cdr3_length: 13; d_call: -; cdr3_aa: CASSLAGNSPLHF; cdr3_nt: TGTGCCAGCAGCTTGGCGGGGAATTCACCCCTCCACTTT
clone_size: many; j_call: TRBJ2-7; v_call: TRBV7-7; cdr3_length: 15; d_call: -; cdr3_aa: CASSRGQGGSYEQYF; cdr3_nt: TGTGCCAGCAGCCGTGGACAGGGAGGGTCCTACGAGCAGTACTTC
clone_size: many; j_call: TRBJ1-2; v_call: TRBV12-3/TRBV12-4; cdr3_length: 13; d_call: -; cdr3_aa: CASTLRGYYGYTF; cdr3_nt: TGTGCCAGCACCTTAAGAGGGTACTATGGCTACACCTTC
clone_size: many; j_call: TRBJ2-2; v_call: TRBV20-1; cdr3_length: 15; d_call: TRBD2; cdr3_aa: CSARPSGSGTGELFF; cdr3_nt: TGCAGTGCTAGACCAAGCGGGAGTGGGACCGGGGAGCTGTTTTTT
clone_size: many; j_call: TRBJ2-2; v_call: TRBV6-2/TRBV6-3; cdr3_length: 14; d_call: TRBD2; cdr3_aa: CASSPSGSTGELFF; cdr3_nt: TGTGCCAGCAGTCCAAGCGGGAGCACCGGGGAGCTGTTTTTT
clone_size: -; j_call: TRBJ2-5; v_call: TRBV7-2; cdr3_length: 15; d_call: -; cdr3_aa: CASSLDRTTQETQYF; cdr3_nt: TGTGCCAGCAGCTTAGATCGGACTACACAAGAGACCCAGTACTTC
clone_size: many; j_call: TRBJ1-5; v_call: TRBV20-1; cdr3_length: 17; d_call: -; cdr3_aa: CSARASGGLGGNQPQHF; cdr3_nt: TGCAGTGCTAGAGCATCGGGGGGTCTCGGCGGCAATCAGCCCCAGCATTTT
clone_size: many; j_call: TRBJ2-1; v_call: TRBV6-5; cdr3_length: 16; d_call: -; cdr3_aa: CASSFYLGGSYNEQFF; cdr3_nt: TGTGCCAGCAGTTTTTACCTGGGGGGCTCCTACAATGAGCAGTTCTTC
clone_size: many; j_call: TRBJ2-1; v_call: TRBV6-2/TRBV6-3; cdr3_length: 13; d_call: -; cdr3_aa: CASSLLVDNEQFF; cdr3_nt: TGTGCCAGCAGTTTACTAGTCGACAATGAGCAGTTCTTC
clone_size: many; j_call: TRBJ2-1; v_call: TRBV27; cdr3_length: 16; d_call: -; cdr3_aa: CASSLDPRELRNEQFF; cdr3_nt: TGTGCCAGCAGTTTGGACCCCCGGGAGCTGAGGAATGAGCAGTTCTTC
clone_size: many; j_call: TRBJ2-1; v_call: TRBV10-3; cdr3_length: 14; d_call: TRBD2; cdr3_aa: CAITGLAGMDEQFF; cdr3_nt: TGTGCCATCACTGGACTAGCGGGAATGGATGAGCAGTTCTTC
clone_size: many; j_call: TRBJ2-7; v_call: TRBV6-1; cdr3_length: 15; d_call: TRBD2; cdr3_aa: CASSRSSGRSYEQYF; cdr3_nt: TGTGCCAGCAGCCGTTCTAGCGGGAGGTCCTACGAGCAGTACTTC
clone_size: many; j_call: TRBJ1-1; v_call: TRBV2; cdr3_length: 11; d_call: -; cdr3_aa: CASNYKTEAFF; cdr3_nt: TGTGCCAGCAATTATAAGACTGAAGCTTTCTTT
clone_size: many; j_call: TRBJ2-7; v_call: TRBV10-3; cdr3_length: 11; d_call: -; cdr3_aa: CAIRGAYEQYF; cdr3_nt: TGTGCCATCCGAGGGGCCTACGAGCAGTACTTC
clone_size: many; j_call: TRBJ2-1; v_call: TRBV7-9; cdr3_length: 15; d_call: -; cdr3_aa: CASSSRGITYNEQFF; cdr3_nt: TGTGCCAGCAGCTCCCGGGGAATAACATACAATGAGCAGTTCTTC
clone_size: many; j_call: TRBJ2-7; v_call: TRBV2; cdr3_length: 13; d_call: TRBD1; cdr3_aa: CASGDRGPGEQYF; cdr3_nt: TGTGCCAGCGGGGACAGGGGTCCTGGCGAGCAGTACTTC
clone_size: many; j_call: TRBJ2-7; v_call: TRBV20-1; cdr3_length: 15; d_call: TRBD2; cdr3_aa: CSARKGSSGSYEQYF; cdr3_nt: TGCAGTGCTAGAAAAGGGTCTAGCGGGAGCTACGAGCAGTACTTC
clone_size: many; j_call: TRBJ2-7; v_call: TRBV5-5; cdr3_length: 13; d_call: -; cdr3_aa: CASSFPAHYEQYF; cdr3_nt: TGTGCCAGCAGCTTTCCGGCCCACTACGAGCAGTACTTC
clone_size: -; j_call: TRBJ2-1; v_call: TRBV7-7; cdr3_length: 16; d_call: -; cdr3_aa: CASSLGLGSVNNEQFF; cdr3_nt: TGTGCCAGCAGCCTGGGTTTGGGGTCCGTAAACAATGAGCAGTTCTTC
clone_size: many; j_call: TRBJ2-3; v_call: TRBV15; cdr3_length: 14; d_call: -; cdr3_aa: CATSRGFSTDTQYF; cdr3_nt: TGTGCCACCAGCAGAGGATTCAGCACAGATACGCAGTATTTT
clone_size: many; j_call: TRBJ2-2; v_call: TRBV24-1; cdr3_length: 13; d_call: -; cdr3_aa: CATSDSAPGELFF; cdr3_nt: TGTGCCACCAGTGATTCTGCACCCGGGGAGCTGTTTTTT
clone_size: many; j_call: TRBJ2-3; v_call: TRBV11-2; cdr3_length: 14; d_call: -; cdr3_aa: CASSPRLSTDTQYF; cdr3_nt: TGTGCCAGCAGCCCCCGACTTAGCACAGATACGCAGTATTTT
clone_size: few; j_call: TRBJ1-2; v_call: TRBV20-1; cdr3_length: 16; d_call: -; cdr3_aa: CSARPLLQGINYGYTF; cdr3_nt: TGCAGTGCTAGACCCCTACTCCAGGGAATTAACTATGGCTACACCTTC
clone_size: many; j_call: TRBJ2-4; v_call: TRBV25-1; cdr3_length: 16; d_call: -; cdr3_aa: CASSEGGAGAKNIQYF; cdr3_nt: TGTGCCAGCAGTGAGGGTGGGGCAGGGGCCAAAAACATTCAGTACTTC
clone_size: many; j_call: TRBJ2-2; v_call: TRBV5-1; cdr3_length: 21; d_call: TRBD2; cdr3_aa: CASSLSSLAGVSGGDTGELFF; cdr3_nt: TGCGCCAGCAGCTTGTCTTCCCTAGCGGGAGTCTCCGGAGGGGACACCGGGGAGCTGTTTTTT
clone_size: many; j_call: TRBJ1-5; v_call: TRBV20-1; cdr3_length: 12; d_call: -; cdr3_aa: CSAQPGGSPQHF; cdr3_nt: TGCAGTGCTCAGCCCGGTGGCTCGCCCCAGCATTTT
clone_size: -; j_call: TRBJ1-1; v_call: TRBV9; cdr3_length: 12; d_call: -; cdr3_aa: CASSAPGVVAFF; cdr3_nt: TGTGCCAGCAGCGCGCCGGGCGTTGTAGCTTTCTTT
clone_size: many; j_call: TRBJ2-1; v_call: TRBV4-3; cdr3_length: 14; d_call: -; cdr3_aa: CASSQDTAYNEQFF; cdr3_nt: TGCGCCAGCAGCCAAGATACGGCGTACAATGAGCAGTTCTTC
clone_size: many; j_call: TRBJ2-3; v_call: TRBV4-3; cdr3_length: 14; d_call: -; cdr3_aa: CASSQEVGTDTQYF; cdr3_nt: TGCGCCAGCAGCCAAGAAGTGGGGACAGATACGCAGTATTTT
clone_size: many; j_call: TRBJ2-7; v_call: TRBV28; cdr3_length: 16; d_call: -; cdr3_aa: CASSLDLGGRGNEQYF; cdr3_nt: TGTGCCAGCAGTTTGGACCTTGGGGGCCGTGGGAACGAGCAGTACTTC
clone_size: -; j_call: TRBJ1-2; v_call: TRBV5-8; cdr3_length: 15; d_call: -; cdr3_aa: CASSLYGGDNDGYTF; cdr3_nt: TGTGCCAGCAGCTTGTACGGGGGCGATAACGATGGCTACACCTTC
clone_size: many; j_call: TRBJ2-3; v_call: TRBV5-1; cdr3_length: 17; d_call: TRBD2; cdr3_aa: CASSGVGLAENTDTQYF; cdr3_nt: TGCGCCAGCTCGGGGGTGGGTCTAGCGGAGAACACAGATACGCAGTATTTT
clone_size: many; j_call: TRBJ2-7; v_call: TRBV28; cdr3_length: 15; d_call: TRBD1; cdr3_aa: CASSPWTGKTYEQYF; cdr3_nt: TGTGCCAGCAGTCCATGGACAGGGAAAACCTACGAGCAGTACTTC
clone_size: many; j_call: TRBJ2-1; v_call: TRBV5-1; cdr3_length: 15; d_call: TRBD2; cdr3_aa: CASSLGTSAYNEQFF; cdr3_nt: TGCGCCAGCAGCTTAGGAACTAGCGCCTACAATGAGCAGTTCTTC
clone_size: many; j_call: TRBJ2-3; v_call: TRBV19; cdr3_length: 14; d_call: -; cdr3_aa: CASSLGPVTDTQYF; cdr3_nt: TGTGCCAGTAGTCTCGGCCCGGTCACAGATACGCAGTATTTT